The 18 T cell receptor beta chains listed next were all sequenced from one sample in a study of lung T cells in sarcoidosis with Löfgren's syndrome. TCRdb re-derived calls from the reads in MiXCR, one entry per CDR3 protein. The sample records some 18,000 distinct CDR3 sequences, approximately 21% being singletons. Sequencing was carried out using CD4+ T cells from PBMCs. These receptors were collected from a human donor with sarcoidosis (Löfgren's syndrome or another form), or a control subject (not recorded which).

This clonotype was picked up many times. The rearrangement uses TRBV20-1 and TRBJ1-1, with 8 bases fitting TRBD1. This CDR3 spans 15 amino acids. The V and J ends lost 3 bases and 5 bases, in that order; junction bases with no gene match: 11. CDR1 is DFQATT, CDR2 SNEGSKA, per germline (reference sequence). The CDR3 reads CSARTGARRGTEAFF. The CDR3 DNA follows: TGCAGTGCTAGGACAGGGGCGCGGAGGGGAACTGAAGCTTTCTTT.

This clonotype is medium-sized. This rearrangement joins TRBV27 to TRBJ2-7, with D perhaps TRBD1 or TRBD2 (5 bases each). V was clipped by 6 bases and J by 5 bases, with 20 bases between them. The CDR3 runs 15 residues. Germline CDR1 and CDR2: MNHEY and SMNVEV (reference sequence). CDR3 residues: CASRNLPGPPHEQYF. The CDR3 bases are TGTGCCAGCAGGAACCTACCGGGACCTCCCCACGAGCAGTACTTC.

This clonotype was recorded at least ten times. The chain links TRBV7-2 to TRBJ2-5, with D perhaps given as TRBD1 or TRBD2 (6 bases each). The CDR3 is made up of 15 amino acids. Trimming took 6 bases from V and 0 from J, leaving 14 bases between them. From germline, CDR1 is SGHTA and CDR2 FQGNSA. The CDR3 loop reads CASSYRGDYQETQYF. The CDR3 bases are TGTGCCAGCAGTTATAGGGGGGACTACCAAGAGACCCAGTACTTC. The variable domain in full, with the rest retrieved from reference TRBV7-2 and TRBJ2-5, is GAGVSQSPSNKVTEKGKDVELRCDPISGHTALYWYRQSLGQGLEFLIYFQGNSAPDKSGLPSDRFSAERTGGSVSTLTIQRTQQEDSAVYLCASSYRGDYQETQYFGPGTRLLVL.

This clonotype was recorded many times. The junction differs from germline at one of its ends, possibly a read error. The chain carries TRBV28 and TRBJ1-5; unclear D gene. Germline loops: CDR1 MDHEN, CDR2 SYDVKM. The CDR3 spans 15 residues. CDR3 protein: CASSPLGRSSQPQHF. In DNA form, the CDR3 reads TGTGCCAGCAGCCCACTTGGGAGGAGCAGTCAGCCCCAGCATTTT.

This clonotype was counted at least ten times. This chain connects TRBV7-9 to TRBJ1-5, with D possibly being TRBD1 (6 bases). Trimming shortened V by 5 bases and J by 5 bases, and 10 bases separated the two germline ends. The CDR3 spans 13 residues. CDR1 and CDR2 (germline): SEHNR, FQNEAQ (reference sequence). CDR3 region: CASSRDIYQPQHF. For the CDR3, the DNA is TGTGCCAGCAGCCGGGACATCTATCAGCCCCAGCATTTT.

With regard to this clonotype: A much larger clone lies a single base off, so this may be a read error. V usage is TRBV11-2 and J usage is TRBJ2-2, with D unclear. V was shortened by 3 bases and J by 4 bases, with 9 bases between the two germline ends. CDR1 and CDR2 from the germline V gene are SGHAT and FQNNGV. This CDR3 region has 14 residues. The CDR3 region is CASSFSQVTGELFF. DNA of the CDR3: TGTGCCAGCAGCTTTTCGCAAGTCACCGGGGAGCTGTTTTTT.

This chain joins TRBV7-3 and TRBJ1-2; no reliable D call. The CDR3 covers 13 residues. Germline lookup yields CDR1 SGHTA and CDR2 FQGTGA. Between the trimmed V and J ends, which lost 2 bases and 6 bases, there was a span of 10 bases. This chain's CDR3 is CASSLRRENGYTF. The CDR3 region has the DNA TGTGCCAGCAGCTTACGGAGGGAGAATGGCTACACCTTC.

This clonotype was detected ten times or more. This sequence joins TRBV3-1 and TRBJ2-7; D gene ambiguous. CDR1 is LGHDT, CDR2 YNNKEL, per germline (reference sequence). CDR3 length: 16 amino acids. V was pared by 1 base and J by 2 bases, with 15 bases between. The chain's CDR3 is CASSQVSGFRPYEQYF. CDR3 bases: TGTGCCAGCAGCCAAGTGTCTGGGTTTAGGCCCTACGAGCAGTACTTC.

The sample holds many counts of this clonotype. CDR3 protein: CASSQIAGGYNEQFF. In DNA, the CDR3 is TGTGCCAGCAGCCAAATAGCGGGGGGATACAATGAGCAGTTCTTC. J is TRBJ2-1 and V is TRBV3-1; 10 nucleotides line up with TRBD2. This CDR3 is 15 amino acids long. Per germline, CDR1 LGHDT and CDR2 YNNKEL (reference sequence). With V trimmed by 2 bases and J by 4 bases, 2 bases remained unmatched.

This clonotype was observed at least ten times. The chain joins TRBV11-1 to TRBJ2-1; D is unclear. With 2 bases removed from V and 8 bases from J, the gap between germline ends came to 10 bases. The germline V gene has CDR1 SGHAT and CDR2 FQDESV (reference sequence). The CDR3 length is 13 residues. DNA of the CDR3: TGTGCCAGCAGCTTAAGGCCGGGCCATGAGCAGTTCTTC. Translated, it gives CASSLRPGHEQFF.

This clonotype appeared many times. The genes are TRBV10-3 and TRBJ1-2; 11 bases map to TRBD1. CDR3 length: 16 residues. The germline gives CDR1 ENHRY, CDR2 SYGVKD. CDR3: CALSPGQGVANYGYTF. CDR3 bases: TGTGCTCTATCTCCGGGACAGGGGGTGGCCAACTATGGCTACACCTTC.

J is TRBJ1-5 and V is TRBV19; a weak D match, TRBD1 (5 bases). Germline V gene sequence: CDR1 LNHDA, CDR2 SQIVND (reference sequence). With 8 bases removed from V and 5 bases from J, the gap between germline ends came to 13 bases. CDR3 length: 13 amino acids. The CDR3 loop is CASGGRLDQPQHF. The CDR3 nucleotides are TGTGCCAGTGGGGGAAGGTTGGATCAGCCCCAGCATTTT.

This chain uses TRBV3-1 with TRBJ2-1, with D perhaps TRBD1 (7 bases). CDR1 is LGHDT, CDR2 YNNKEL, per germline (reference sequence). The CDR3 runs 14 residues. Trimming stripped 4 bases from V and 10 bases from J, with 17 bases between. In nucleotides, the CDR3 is TGTGCCAGCAGCCCCCCTTGGGACAGCGGGGAGCAGTTCTTC. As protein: CASSPPWDSGEQFF.

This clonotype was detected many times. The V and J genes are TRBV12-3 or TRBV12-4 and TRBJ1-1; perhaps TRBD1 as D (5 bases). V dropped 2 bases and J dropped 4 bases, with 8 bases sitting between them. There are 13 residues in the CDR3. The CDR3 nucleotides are TGTGCCAGCAGTTTATCAAGGGGCACTGAAGCTTTCTTT. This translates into CASSLSRGTEAFF.

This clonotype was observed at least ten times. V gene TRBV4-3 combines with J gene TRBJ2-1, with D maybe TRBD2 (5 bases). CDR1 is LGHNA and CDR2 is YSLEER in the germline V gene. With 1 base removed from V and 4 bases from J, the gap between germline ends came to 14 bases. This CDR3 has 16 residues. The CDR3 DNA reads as TGCGCCAGCAGCCAAGGACCGAAGCGAGGGTACAATGAGCAGTTCTTC. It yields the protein CASSQGPKRGYNEQFF.

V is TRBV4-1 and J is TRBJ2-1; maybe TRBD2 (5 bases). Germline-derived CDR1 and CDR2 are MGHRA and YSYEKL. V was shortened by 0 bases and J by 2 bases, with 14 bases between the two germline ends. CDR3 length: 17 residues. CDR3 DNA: TGCGCCAGCAGCCAAGACCGAACTAGTGCGACCTACAATGAGCAGTTCTTC. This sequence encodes CASSQDRTSATYNEQFF.

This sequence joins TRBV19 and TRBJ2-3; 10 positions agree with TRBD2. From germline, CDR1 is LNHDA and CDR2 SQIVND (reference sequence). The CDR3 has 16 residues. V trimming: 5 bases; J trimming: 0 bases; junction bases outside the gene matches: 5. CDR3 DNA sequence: TGTGCCAGTAGTCCGGGACTAGCGATCAGCACAGATACGCAGTATTTT. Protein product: CASSPGLAISTDTQYF. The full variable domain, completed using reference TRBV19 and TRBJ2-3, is DGGITQSPKYLFRKEGQNVTLSCEQNLNHDAMYWYRQDPGQGLRLIYYSQIVNDFQKGDIAEGYSVSREKKESFPLTVTSAQKNPTAFYLCASSPGLAISTDTQYFGPGTRLTVL.

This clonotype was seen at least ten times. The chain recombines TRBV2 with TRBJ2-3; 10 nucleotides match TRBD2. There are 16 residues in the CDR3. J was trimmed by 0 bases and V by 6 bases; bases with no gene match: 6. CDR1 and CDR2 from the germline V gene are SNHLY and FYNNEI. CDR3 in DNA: TGTGCCAGCAGCGCGACTAGCGGGTTTAGCACAGATACGCAGTATTTT. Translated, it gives CASSATSGFSTDTQYF.